The 30 T cell receptor beta chains below all came from one sample that was sequenced in a study of cytomegalovirus exposure and HLA in healthy donors. Generated by immunoSEQ multiplex PCR, the TCRdb table keeps only in-frame clones and is missing some. This table has fewer than 120,000 clones, approximately 87% appearing once. Sequenced: PBMCs. These receptors all come from a woman aged 30 to 39 in good health and CMV-seropositive.

The chain joins TRBV7-3 to TRBJ1-2; no clear D. CDR3 length: 13 amino acids. Trimming took off 5 bases at V and 5 bases at J, with 12 bases between the two ends. CDR1 and CDR2 from the germline V gene are SGHTA and FQGTGA. CDR3 nucleotide sequence: TGTGCCAGCAGCCTCGAGTTAAAATATGGCTACACCTTC. The encoded protein is CASSLELKYGYTF.

The chain is built from TRBV6-5 and TRBJ2-7; 8 bases map to TRBD2. Germline V CDR1 and CDR2: MNHEY, SVGAGI. The CDR3 has 15 amino acids. Trimming took 7 bases from V and 5 from J; bases not matched to a gene: 13. CDR3 bases: TGTGCCAGCACCAAACGTCGGGGACTAGGCCACGAGCAGTACTTC. Translated, it gives CASTKRRGLGHEQYF.

The rearrangement uses TRBV18 and TRBJ2-1; 8 bases are a match to TRBD2. Germline V lookup: CDR1 KGHSH, CDR2 LQKENI. V gave up 3 bases and J gave up 0 bases; unmatched junction bases: 1. The CDR3 spans 15 residues. For the CDR3, the DNA is TGTGCCAGCTCACCCCTAGCGGGCTCCTACAATGAGCAGTTCTTC. The encoded protein is CASSPLAGSYNEQFF.

The CDR3 coding sequence is TGCGCCAGCAGCTATACCGGGACTAGCGGGTTCGAGCAGTACTTC. Its protein is CASSYTGTSGFEQYF. The chain joins TRBV5-1 to TRBJ2-7, with 12 positions matching TRBD2. This CDR3 comprises 15 residues. From germline, CDR1 is SGHRS and CDR2 YFSETQ. Losses at the gene ends were 3 bases for V and 6 bases for J; bases not matched to a gene: 7.

The V gene is TRBV30, the J gene TRBJ2-3, with a tentative D call TRBD2 (5 bases). The CDR3 runs 14 residues. V was clipped by 3 bases and J by 2 bases, with 12 bases between them. Germline values: CDR1 GTSNPN, CDR2 SVGIG (reference sequence). CDR3 bases: TGTGCCTGGAGGAGCGGCAGCTACACAGATACGCAGTATTTT. As protein: CAWRSGSYTDTQYF.

J is TRBJ1-2 and V is TRBV19; 12 bases match TRBD1. V was clipped by 4 bases and J by 7 bases; unmatched bases: 7. The CDR3 totals 15 residues. Germline V gives CDR1 LNHDA, CDR2 SQIVND (reference sequence). This chain's CDR3 is CASSKTGTGGSGYTF. CDR3 coding DNA: TGTGCCAGTAGTAAGACCGGGACAGGGGGCTCTGGCTACACCTTC.

The CDR3: CARSTRGTGGEDEQYF. Here the CDR3 DNA reads TGTGCCAGAAGCACCCGGGGGACAGGGGGTGAGGACGAGCAGTACTTC. The gene calls are TRBV5-3 and TRBJ2-7; 11 bases align to TRBD1. TRBV5-3 is filed as an ORF, its function uncertain. CDR3 length: 16 amino acids. The junction had 11 bases not matched to a gene; V was cut back by 4 bases and J by 5 bases.

The J gene is TRBJ2-1, the V gene TRBV5-6; TRBD2 aligns across 11 bases. The CDR3 has 15 residues. The J segment lost 7 bases and the V segment lost 0 bases, leaving 3 bases of the junction unmatched. Germline V gives CDR1 SGHDT, CDR2 YYEEEE. CDR3 nucleotide sequence: TGTGCCAGCAGCTTGGGTAGCGGGGGGGCAAATGAGCAGTTCTTC. As protein: CASSLGSGGANEQFF.

This chain links TRBV5-1 with TRBJ2-5, with 16 bases identical to TRBD2. Germline loops: CDR1 SGHRS, CDR2 YFSETQ. The CDR3 consists of 16 residues. V was clipped by 5 bases and J by 4 bases; unmatched bases: 5. The CDR3 reads CASRSGTSGRVETQYF. CDR3 DNA: TGCGCCAGCAGGTCCGGGACTAGCGGGAGGGTAGAGACCCAGTACTTC.

This sequence joins TRBV7-3 and TRBJ2-3; possibly TRBD2 for D (6 bases). Germline lookup yields CDR1 SGHTA and CDR2 FQGTGA. With 5 bases removed from V and 3 bases from J, the gap between germline ends came to 27 bases. The CDR3 consists of 19 residues. The CDR3 DNA reads as TGTGCCAGCAGCCCTGAACCCTATCCCCGGAGGGTTAGAACAGATACGCAGTATTTT. Its protein is CASSPEPYPRRVRTDTQYF.

The genes are TRBV5-4 and TRBJ1-2, with D perhaps matching TRBD1 (6 bases). V lost 4 bases to trimming and J lost 4 bases, with 20 bases between them. Germline lookup yields CDR1 SGHNT and CDR2 YYREEE (reference sequence). CDR3 length equals 16 residues. The DNA of the CDR3 is TGTGCCAGCAGCCATAATTCGGGGGGCGCGGGCTATGGCTACACCTTC. It codes for CASSHNSGGAGYGYTF. Full variable domain (rest looked up from reference TRBV5-4 and TRBJ1-2): ETGVTQSPTHLIKTRGQQVTLRCSSQSGHNTVSWYQQALGQGPQFIFQYYREEENGRGNFPPRFSGLQFPNYSSELNVNALELDDSALYLCASSHNSGGAGYGYTFGSGTRLTVV.

V gene TRBV5-5 combines with J gene TRBJ2-7, with 7 bases lining up with TRBD2. CDR3 size: 12 residues. The V gene's germline CDR1 is SGHKS and CDR2 YYEKEE (reference sequence). With V trimmed by 5 bases and J by 6 bases, 5 bases remained unmatched. The CDR3 coding sequence is TGTGCCAGCAGGACGGGGGGTGGCGAGCAGTACTTC. Amino acid sequence: CASRTGGGEQYF.

The chain recombines TRBV21-1 with TRBJ1-5. TRBV21-1 constitutes a pseudogene. The CDR3 sequence is 14 residues long. The DNA for the CDR3 is TGTGCCAGAGTCGAGTTTTGGGGAGTTCAGCCCCAGCATTTT. Protein: CARVEFWGVQPQHF.

This clone has more than one count but fewer than ten. The rearrangement uses TRBV10-3 and TRBJ1-6, with 7 bases identical to TRBD1. The CDR3 loop spans 13 amino acids. Per germline, CDR1 ENHRY and CDR2 SYGVKD. J lost 7 bases, V lost 10 bases, and 7 bases had no gene match. The CDR3 reads CASSGTENSPLHF. The CDR3 DNA sequence: TGTGCCAGCTCCGGGACAGAGAATTCACCCCTCCACTTT.

The genes are TRBV28 and TRBJ1-2, with D possibly TRBD1 on 5 matching bases. Germline lookup yields CDR1 MDHEN and CDR2 SYDVKM. The CDR3 is made up of 14 amino acids. V was cut by 2 bases and J by 5 bases, with 12 bases left in between. For the CDR3, the DNA is TGTGCCAGCAGTTTACCCGGGACTGATTATGGCTACACCTTC. This codes for CASSLPGTDYGYTF.

This clone was counted a single time. V and J are TRBV28 and TRBJ1-1, with D uncertain. The length of the CDR3 is 13 residues. Per germline, CDR1 MDHEN and CDR2 SYDVKM. Trimming took 8 bases from V and 0 from J, leaving 10 bases between them. CDR3 nucleotides: TGTGCCAGCGGAGGGCAGGTGAACACTGAAGCTTTCTTT. As protein: CASGGQVNTEAFF.

This clone was found a few times. The chain joins TRBV7-2 to TRBJ2-1; D not certain. The CDR3 has 11 amino acids. V was cut by 5 bases and J by 6 bases, with 5 bases left in between. CDR1 is SGHTA, CDR2 FQGNSA, per germline. The CDR3 is CASSVSNEQFF. In DNA form, the CDR3 reads TGTGCCAGCAGCGTCTCCAATGAGCAGTTCTTC.

The genes are TRBV7-9 and TRBJ2-7, with TRBD1 matching 7 bases. This CDR3 has 14 residues. In germline, CDR1 is SEHNR, CDR2 FQNEAQ (reference sequence). The V segment lost 4 bases and the J segment 4 bases; nucleotides outside the gene matches: 7. The CDR3 protein is CASSSPGQVYEQYF. The CDR3 coding sequence is TGTGCCAGCAGCTCGCCCGGACAGGTTTACGAGCAGTACTTC.

The chain employs TRBV6-6 and TRBJ1-6, with 12 bases fitting TRBD1. This CDR3 spans 16 amino acids. Germline V gene data show CDR1 as MNHNY and CDR2 as SVGAGI (reference sequence). Trimming cost V 6 bases and J 7 bases; bases outside gene matches: 7. The CDR3 DNA reads as TGTGCCAGCAGCCCCGGGACAGGGGGCGGAAATTCACCCCTCCACTTT. This sequence encodes CASSPGTGGGNSPLHF.

J is TRBJ1-2 and V is TRBV10-3, with a possible D match to TRBD1 (5 bases). The CDR3 is made up of 15 amino acids. Germline CDR1 ENHRY, CDR2 SYGVKD. V shed 1 base and J shed 3 bases, with 12 bases lying between them. CDR3 in DNA: TGTGCCATCAGTGAGTTAGGGGCACCCCACTATGGCTACACCTTC. Its protein is CAISELGAPHYGYTF.

The rearrangement links TRBV4-3 to TRBJ1-5, with D maybe TRBD1 (5 bases). Germline CDR1 LGHNA, CDR2 YSLEER. This CDR3 contains 15 residues. V lost 0 bases and J lost 6, with 12 bases in between. CDR3 amino acids: CASSQDIRVAQPQHF. CDR3 in DNA: TGCGCCAGCAGCCAAGATATCAGGGTGGCTCAGCCCCAGCATTTT.

V and J are TRBV6-5 and TRBJ2-2, with 7 bases lining up with TRBD1. Germline lookup yields CDR1 MNHEY and CDR2 SVGAGI. This CDR3 region has 15 residues. With V trimmed by 4 bases and J by 4 bases, 6 bases remained unmatched. Here the CDR3 reads CASSSRTGSTGELFF. The CDR3 DNA is TGTGCCAGCAGTTCAAGGACAGGCAGCACCGGGGAGCTGTTTTTT.

The chain recombines TRBV30 with TRBJ1-1; D remains ambiguous. Germline loops: CDR1 GTSNPN, CDR2 SVGIG (reference sequence). The CDR3 is 13 residues long. With 0 bases removed from V and 3 bases from J, the gap between germline ends came to 8 bases. CDR3 region: CAWSVREHTEAFF. As DNA, the CDR3 is TGTGCCTGGAGTGTACGAGAGCACACTGAAGCTTTCTTT.

The rearrangement links TRBV27 to TRBJ2-7; 8 positions match TRBD1. The CDR3 consists of 15 residues. The germline V gene has CDR1 MNHEY and CDR2 SMNVEV (reference sequence). The V segment lost 2 bases and the J segment 3 bases; nucleotides outside the gene matches: 6. The CDR3 DNA reads TGTGCCAGCAGTTTACGGGACAGGTTTAACTACGAGCAGTACTTC. This sequence encodes CASSLRDRFNYEQYF.

The chain recombines TRBV29-1 with TRBJ2-1; 12 nucleotides match TRBD2. The J segment lost 9 bases and the V segment lost 2 bases, leaving 5 bases of the junction unmatched. This CDR3 contains 14 residues. Per the germline V gene, CDR1 is SQVTM and CDR2 is ANQGSEA. CDR3: CSVETTSGSVEQFF. The CDR3 nucleotides read TGCAGCGTTGAAACGACTAGCGGGAGTGTTGAGCAGTTCTTC.

The rearrangement uses TRBV5-1 and TRBJ2-5; TRBD1 matches 12 bases. The V segment lost 4 bases and the J segment 5 bases; nucleotides outside the gene matches: 9. The CDR3 is 16 residues long. Germline V gene sequence: CDR1 SGHRS, CDR2 YFSETQ. The CDR3 loop is CASSLGTGGEGETQYF. CDR3 sequence (DNA): TGCGCCAGCAGCCTAGGGACAGGGGGCGAAGGGGAGACCCAGTACTTC.

This clone appeared a few times. The CDR3 nucleotides read TGCAGTGCTAGCCGGGGCAGGGGAGCTTTCTTT. Amino acids: CSASRGRGAFF. The chain is built from TRBV20-1 and TRBJ1-1, with D possibly TRBD1 on 6 matching bases. The V end lost 3 bases, the J end lost 10 bases, and 12 bases lay between the germline ends. The CDR3 extends over 11 amino acids. In germline, CDR1 is DFQATT, CDR2 SNEGSKA (reference sequence).

The chain employs TRBV25-1 and TRBJ2-5, with TRBD2 identical over 9 bases. The CDR3 is made up of 17 amino acids. Germline-derived CDR1 and CDR2 are MGHDK and SYGVNS. The V and J ends lost 1 base and 2 bases, in that order; junction bases with no gene match: 8. The CDR3 spells CASSESGVAGVQETQYF. The CDR3 DNA follows: TGTGCCAGCAGTGAATCCGGGGTAGCGGGGGTACAAGAGACCCAGTACTTC. Full variable domain (rest looked up from reference TRBV25-1 and TRBJ2-5): EADIYQTPRYLVIGTGKKITLECSQTMGHDKMYWYQQDPGMELHLIHYSYGVNSTEKGDLSSESTVSRIRTEHFPLTLESARPSHTSQYLCASSESGVAGVQETQYFGPGTRLLVL.

This sequence joins TRBV6-5 and TRBJ1-5; D remains unclear. Trimming pared 5 bases from V and 6 bases from J, leaving 17 bases between. Germline CDR1 MNHEY, CDR2 SVGAGI. The CDR3 totals 15 residues. The CDR3 bases are TGTGCCAGCAGTCTGGATTTTCTTGGAGGTCAGCCCCAGCATTTT. Its translation: CASSLDFLGGQPQHF.

V gene TRBV2 combines with J gene TRBJ2-3; 10 bases agree with TRBD2. V lost 7 bases, J lost 0 bases, and 4 bases stayed unmatched. The CDR3 consists of 15 residues. Germline V lookup: CDR1 SNHLY, CDR2 FYNNEI. The CDR3 spells CASNPLAGSTDTQYF. In nucleotides, the CDR3 is TGTGCCAGCAACCCACTAGCGGGGAGCACAGATACGCAGTATTTT.